Shown below are 10 T cell receptor beta chains from a single sample sequenced in a study of control samples from healthy donors and cancer patients. Measured with immunoSEQ multiplex PCR; TCRdb has only the in-frame clones, and not every one. The repertoire holds about 22,000 clones, with roughly 84% as singletons. The sample taken for sequencing was PBMCs. The source of these receptors is a man in his 60s with head and neck cancer.

The chain combines TRBV7-2 with TRBJ1-6, with D possibly being TRBD1 (6 bases). The CDR3 runs 15 residues. The germline CDR1 and CDR2 sequences are SGHTA and FQGNSA. V lost 5 bases to trimming and J lost 7 bases, with 15 bases between them. The CDR3 here is CASSPGVGDNSPLHF. The CDR3 coding sequence is TGTGCCAGCAGCCCAGGGGTAGGGGACAATTCACCCCTCCACTTT.

This chain links TRBV5-6 with TRBJ2-7, with no clear D. Germline V CDR1 and CDR2: SGHDT, YYEEEE. V gave up 0 bases and J gave up 6 bases, with 7 bases separating them. The CDR3 covers 12 residues. Here the CDR3 DNA reads TGTGCCAGCAGCTTGGGATTGGGCGAGCAGTACTTC. Translation gives CASSLGLGEQYF.

The chain uses TRBV5-4 and TRBJ1-4, with TRBD1 identical over 8 bases. Germline lookup yields CDR1 SGHNT and CDR2 YYREEE (reference sequence). With 4 bases clipped from V and 1 base from J, the junction kept 9 bases outside the gene matches. This CDR3 contains 17 residues. CDR3 nucleotides: TGTGCCAGCAGCCCAGACAGGGGCGGGAGAACTAATGAAAAACTGTTTTTT. This codes for CASSPDRGGRTNEKLFF.

The chain carries TRBV4-3 and TRBJ1-2, with unresolved D. With 4 bases removed from V and 2 bases from J, the gap between germline ends came to 8 bases. The CDR3 is 13 residues long. Per the germline V gene, CDR1 is LGHNA and CDR2 is YSLEER. The CDR3 region is CASSPNENYGYTF. In DNA, the CDR3 is TGCGCCAGCAGCCCGAACGAAAACTATGGCTACACCTTC.

This clone was seen just once. The chain recombines TRBV9 with TRBJ2-5; weak D call: TRBD2 (5 bases). CDR1 is SGDLS, CDR2 YYNGEE, per germline. The CDR3 has 16 amino acids. V was cut by 1 base and J by 0 bases, with 13 bases left in between. For the CDR3, the DNA is TGTGCCAGCAGCGTAAGAGGCGGGCCATACCAAGAGACCCAGTACTTC. It translates to CASSVRGGPYQETQYF.

This clone turned up a few times. The chain combines TRBV5-5 with TRBJ2-5, with TRBD2 matching 10 bases. The germline V gene encodes CDR1 SGHKS and CDR2 YYEKEE (reference sequence). This CDR3 comprises 16 residues. Germline trimming cut 0 bases from V and 4 bases from J; bases unmatched to any gene: 6. In DNA form, the CDR3 reads TGTGCCAGCAGCTTGGAAGTGGCTAGCGGGAGAGAGACCCAGTACTTC. Protein sequence: CASSLEVASGRETQYF. The variable domain in full, with the rest retrieved from reference TRBV5-5 and TRBJ2-5, is DAGVTQSPTHLIKTRGQQVTLRCSPISGHKSVSWYQQVLGQGPQFIFQYYEKEERGRGNFPDRFSARQFPNYSSELNVNALLLGDSALYLCASSLEVASGRETQYFGPGTRLLVL.

On this clone itself: A junction end diverges from the germline sequence, so it may reflect a read error. The chain uses TRBV3-1 (or the pseudogene TRBV3-2) and TRBJ2-7; TRBD1 agrees at 8 bases. The CDR3 consists of 12 residues. Germline CDR1 reads LGHDT; CDR2 reads YNNKEL (reference sequence). CDR3 loop: CASSQADRVVFF. CDR3 coding DNA: TGTGCCAGCAGCCAGGCGGACAGGGTGGTTTTCTTC.

A single count supports this clone. The J gene is TRBJ2-3, the V gene TRBV2; TRBD2 matches 8 bases. The CDR3 is 14 amino acids. The V and J ends lost 6 bases and 1 base, in that order; junction bases with no gene match: 3. Germline V gene data show CDR1 as SNHLY and CDR2 as FYNNEI. The CDR3 loop is CASRMTSGTDTQYF. In nucleotides, the CDR3 is TGTGCCAGCAGAATGACTAGCGGCACAGATACGCAGTATTTT.

The J gene is TRBJ1-4, the V gene TRBV28, with TRBD1 as a possible D gene (5 bases). This CDR3 contains 15 residues. The germline gives CDR1 MDHEN, CDR2 SYDVKM. The ends were cut back, 5 bases at V and 3 bases at J, with 13 bases in the middle. CDR3 sequence: CASSLRQYANEKLFF. DNA of the CDR3: TGTGCCAGCAGTCTACGACAGTACGCTAATGAAAAACTGTTTTTT.

The CDR3 DNA reads as TGTGCCAGCAGTTCGGACGGGGGTTGGCAGCCCCAGCATTTT. This gives the protein CASSSDGGWQPQHF. The rearrangement uses TRBV27 and TRBJ1-5; possibly TRBD1 for D (5 bases). The V gene's germline CDR1 is MNHEY and CDR2 SMNVEV (reference sequence). V lost 4 bases, J lost 7 bases, and 14 bases lay in between. CDR3 length equals 14 residues.